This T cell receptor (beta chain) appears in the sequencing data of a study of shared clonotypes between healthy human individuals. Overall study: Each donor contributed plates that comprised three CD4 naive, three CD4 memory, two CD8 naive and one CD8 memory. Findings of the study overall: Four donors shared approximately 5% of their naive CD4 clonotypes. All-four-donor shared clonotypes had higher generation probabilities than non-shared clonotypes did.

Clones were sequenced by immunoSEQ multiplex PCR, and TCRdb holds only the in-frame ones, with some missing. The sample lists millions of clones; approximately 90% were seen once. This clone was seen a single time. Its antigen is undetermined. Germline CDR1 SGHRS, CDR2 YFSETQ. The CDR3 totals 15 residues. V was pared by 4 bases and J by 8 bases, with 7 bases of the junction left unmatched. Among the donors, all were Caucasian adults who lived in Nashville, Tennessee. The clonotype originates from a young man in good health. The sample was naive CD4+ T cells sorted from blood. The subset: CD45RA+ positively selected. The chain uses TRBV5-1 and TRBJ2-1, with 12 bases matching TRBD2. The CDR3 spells CASSPGLAGFHEQFF. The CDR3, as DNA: TGCGCCAGCAGCCCCGGACTAGCGGGGTTCCATGAGCAGTTCTTC.